Shown below are 8 T cell receptor beta chains from a single sample sequenced in a study of T-cell memory formation after mild COVID-19. TCRdb recomputed calls from the 5' RACE reads with MiXCR, one row per CDR3 protein. The sample has around 410,000 distinct CDR3 sequences; roughly a quarter are singletons. Sequenced sample: PBMCs or a T cell subset sorted from them (not recorded which). These receptors all stem from an adult woman who had mild COVID-19 (a few samples of this study predate the infection). Cell type and time point are not known.

This clonotype was seen only a few times. This chain joins TRBV5-1 and TRBJ2-7; D is uncertain. The CDR3 runs to 15 residues. Germline V gene lookup returns CDR1 SGHRS and CDR2 YFSETQ. V was cut by 0 bases and J by 3 bases, with 13 bases left in between. Here the CDR3 DNA reads TGCGCCAGCAGCTTGGTTCCAGGTGGTGTCTACGAGCAGTACTTC. Its translation: CASSLVPGGVYEQYF.

The chain couples TRBV4-1 to TRBJ1-2; D ambiguous. Trimming removed 1 base from V and 4 bases from J, with 10 bases in between. Germline V gives CDR1 MGHRA, CDR2 YSYEKL. The CDR3 covers 14 residues. The CDR3, as DNA: TGCGCCAGCAGCCAAGGGGTGGCCAGCTATGGCTACACCTTC. Protein product: CASSQGVASYGYTF.

This chain joins TRBV10-3 and TRBJ2-1; TRBD2 matches 7 bases. The CDR3 loop spans 13 amino acids. The V gene's germline CDR1 is ENHRY and CDR2 SYGVKD. The V gene end was trimmed by 2 bases and the J gene end by 15 bases; junction bases not matched to a gene: 10. This chain's CDR3 is CAISEPGLLVGFF. The CDR3 nucleotides are TGTGCCATCAGTGAGCCGGGACTATTGGTTGGGTTCTTC.

V usage is TRBV12-3 or TRBV12-4 and J usage is TRBJ2-1, with TRBD2 matching 9 bases. CDR3 length equals 18 residues. With V trimmed by 2 bases and J by 4 bases, 12 bases remained unmatched. The CDR3 loop is CASSLSAGGRKRYNEQFF. Here the CDR3 DNA reads TGTGCCAGCAGTTTATCGGCGGGGGGGCGGAAACGGTACAATGAGCAGTTCTTC.

This clonotype was seen only a few times. The chain is built from TRBV11-2 and TRBJ1-4; no clear D gene. The CDR3 consists of 13 residues. Trimming took 5 bases from V and 5 from J, leaving 9 bases between them. CDR1 is SGHAT and CDR2 is FQNNGV in the germline V gene. The CDR3 loop is CASSAVLNEKLFF. The CDR3 nucleotides are TGTGCCAGCAGCGCGGTCCTAAATGAAAAACTGTTTTTT.

The chain recombines TRBV9 with TRBJ2-7, with TRBD2 matching 8 bases. CDR1 is SGDLS and CDR2 is YYNGEE in the germline V gene. V was clipped by 0 bases and J by 2 bases; unmatched bases: 7. The length of the CDR3 is 16 residues. CDR3 sequence: CASSVASSGGTYEQYF. CDR3 in DNA: TGTGCCAGCAGCGTAGCGTCCAGCGGGGGCACCTACGAGCAGTACTTC. Supplemented by reference TRBV9 and TRBJ2-7, the full variable domain reads DSGVTQTPKHLITATGQRVTLRCSPRSGDLSVYWYQQSLDQGLQFLIQYYNGEERAKGNILERFSAQQFPDLHSELNLSSLELGDSALYFCASSVASSGGTYEQYFGPGTRLTVT.

This clonotype has a handful of counts. The V call is TRBV12-3 or TRBV12-4, the J call TRBJ1-1; TRBD1 matches 12 bases. V lost 7 bases and J lost 8; bases outside the gene matches: 8. This CDR3 is 14 amino acids long. In DNA, the CDR3 is TGTGCCAGCAACCAAGGGACAGGGGGCAAAGAAGCTTTCTTT. Translating gives CASNQGTGGKEAFF.

This clonotype was observed a handful of times. The chain recombines TRBV5-1 with TRBJ2-1; 9 bases match TRBD2. V shed 4 bases and J 6 bases; nucleotides not matched to a gene: 5. The CDR3 has 14 amino acids. Germline CDR1 is SGHRS and CDR2 is YFSETQ. CDR3: CASSISTSGNEQFF. In DNA form, the CDR3 reads TGCGCCAGCAGCATATCGACTAGCGGCAATGAGCAGTTCTTC. The whole variable domain, remainder taken from reference TRBV5-1 and TRBJ2-1, is KAGVTQTPRYLIKTRGQQVTLSCSPISGHRSVSWYQQTPGQGLQFLFEYFSETQRNKGNFPGRFSGRQFSNSRSEMNVSTLELGDSALYLCASSISTSGNEQFFGPGTRLTVL.